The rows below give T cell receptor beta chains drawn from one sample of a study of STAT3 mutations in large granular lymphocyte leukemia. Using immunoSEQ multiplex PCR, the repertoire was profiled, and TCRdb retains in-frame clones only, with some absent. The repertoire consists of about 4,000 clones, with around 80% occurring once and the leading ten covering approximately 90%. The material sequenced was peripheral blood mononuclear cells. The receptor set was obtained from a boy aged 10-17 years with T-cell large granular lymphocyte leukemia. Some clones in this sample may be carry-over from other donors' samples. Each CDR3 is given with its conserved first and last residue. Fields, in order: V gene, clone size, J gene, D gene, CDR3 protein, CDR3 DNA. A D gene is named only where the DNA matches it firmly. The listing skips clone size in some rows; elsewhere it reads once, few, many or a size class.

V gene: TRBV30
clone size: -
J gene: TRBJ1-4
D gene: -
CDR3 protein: CAVSQGEREKLFF
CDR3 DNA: TGTGCCGTCTCACAGGGAGAGCGGGAAAAACTGTTTTTT

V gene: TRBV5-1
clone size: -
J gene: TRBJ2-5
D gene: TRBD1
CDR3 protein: CASSGTRTGLETQYF
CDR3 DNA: TGCGCCAGCAGCGGCACCCGGACAGGGCTTGAGACCCAGTACTTC

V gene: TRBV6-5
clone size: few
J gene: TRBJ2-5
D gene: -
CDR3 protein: CASSYSGWETQYF
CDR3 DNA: TGTGCCAGCAGTTACTCGGGGTGGGAGACCCAGTACTTC

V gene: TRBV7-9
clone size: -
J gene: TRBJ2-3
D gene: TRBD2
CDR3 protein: CASSITGLASDTQYF
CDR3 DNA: TGTGCCAGCAGCATTACGGGACTAGCCTCGGATACGCAGTATTTT

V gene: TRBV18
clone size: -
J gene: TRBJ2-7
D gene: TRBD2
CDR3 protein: CASSPSYGGSSYEQYF
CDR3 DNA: TGTGCCAGCTCACCATCGTACGGGGGGAGCTCCTACGAGCAGTACTTC

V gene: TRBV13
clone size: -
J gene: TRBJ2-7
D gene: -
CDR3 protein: CASSHRDTYEQYF
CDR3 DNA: TGTGCCAGCAGCCACCGGGACACCTACGAGCAGTACTTC

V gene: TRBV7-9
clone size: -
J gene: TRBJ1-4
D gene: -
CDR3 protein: CASSLQFTNEKLFF
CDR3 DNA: TGTGCCAGCAGCTTACAGTTCACTAATGAAAAACTGTTTTTT

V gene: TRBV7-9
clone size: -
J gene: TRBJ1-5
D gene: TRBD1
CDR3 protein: CASSKTQGNSNQPQHF
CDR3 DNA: TGTGCCAGCAGCAAGACACAGGGGAATAGCAATCAGCCCCAGCATTTT

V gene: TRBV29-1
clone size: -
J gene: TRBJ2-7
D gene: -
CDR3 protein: CSGALPGYEQYF
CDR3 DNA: TGCAGCGGGGCACTCCCGGGCTACGAGCAGTACTTC

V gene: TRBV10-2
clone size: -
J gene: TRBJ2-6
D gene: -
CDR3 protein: CASRPDRITYSSGANVLTF
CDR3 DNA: TGCGCCAGCAGACCCGACAGGATCACATATTCTTCTGGGGCCAACGTCCTGACTTTC

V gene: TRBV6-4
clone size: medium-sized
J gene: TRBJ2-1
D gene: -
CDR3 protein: CASSNGGPEFGEQFF
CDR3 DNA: TGTGCCAGCAGTAATGGGGGTCCCGAATTCGGTGAGCAGTTCTTC

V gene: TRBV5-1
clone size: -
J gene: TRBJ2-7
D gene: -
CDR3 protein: CASRPSSSYEQYF
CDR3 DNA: TGCGCCAGCAGGCCTAGTTCCTCCTACGAGCAGTACTTC

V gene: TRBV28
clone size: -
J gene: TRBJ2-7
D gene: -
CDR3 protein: CATTYGNEQYF
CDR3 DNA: TGTGCCACCACTTACGGGAACGAGCAGTACTTC

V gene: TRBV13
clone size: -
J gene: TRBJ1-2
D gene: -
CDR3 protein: CASSLGRGNGYTF
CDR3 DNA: TGTGCCAGCAGCTTAGGCCGGGGGAATGGCTACACCTTC

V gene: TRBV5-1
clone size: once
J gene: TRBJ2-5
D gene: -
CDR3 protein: CASSLGNGETQYF
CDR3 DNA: TGCGCCAGCAGCCTCGGGAACGGGGAGACCCAGTACTTC

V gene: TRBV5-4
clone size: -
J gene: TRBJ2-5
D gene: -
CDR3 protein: CASSVRPQETQYF
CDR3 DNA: TGTGCCAGCAGCGTAAGGCCACAAGAGACCCAGTACTTC

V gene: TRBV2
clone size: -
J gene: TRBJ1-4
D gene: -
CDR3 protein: CASTVREKLFF
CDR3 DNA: TGTGCCAGCACTGTTAGGGAAAAACTGTTTTTT

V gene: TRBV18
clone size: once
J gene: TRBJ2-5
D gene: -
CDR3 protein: CASSPPRRAPTGIETQYF
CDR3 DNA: TGTGCCAGCTCACCACCGCGGAGGGCCCCGACAGGGATAGAGACCCAGTACTTC

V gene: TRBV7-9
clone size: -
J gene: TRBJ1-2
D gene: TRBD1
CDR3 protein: CASRKDRVYGYTF
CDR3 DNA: TGTGCCAGCAGGAAGGACAGGGTCTATGGCTACACCTTC

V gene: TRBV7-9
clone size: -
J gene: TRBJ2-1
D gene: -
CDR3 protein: CASSSLHNEQFF
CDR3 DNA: TGTGCCAGCAGCTCCCTCCACAATGAGCAGTTCTTC

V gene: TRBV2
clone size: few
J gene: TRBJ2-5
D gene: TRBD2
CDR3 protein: CASSGMDHAYQETQYF
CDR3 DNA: TGTGCCAGTAGCGGGATGGACCACGCGTACCAAGAGACCCAGTACTTC

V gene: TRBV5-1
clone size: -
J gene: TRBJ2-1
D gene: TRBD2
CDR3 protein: CASSLPQTSGRMYEQFF
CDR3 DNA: TGCGCCAGCAGCTTGCCCCAGACTAGCGGGAGAATGTATGAGCAGTTCTTC

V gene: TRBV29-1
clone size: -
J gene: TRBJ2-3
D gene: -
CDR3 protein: CSVDTWVTDTQYF
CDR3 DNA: TGCAGCGTAGATACGTGGGTCACAGATACGCAGTATTTT

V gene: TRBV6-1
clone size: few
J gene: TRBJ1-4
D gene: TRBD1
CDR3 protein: CASRDPGGVEKLFF
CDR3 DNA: TGTGCCAGCAGAGATCCAGGGGGCGTGGAAAAACTGTTTTTT

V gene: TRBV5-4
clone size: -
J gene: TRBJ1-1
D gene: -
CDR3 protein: CASSNHGVWFLSTEAFF
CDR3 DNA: TGTGCCAGCAGCAATCACGGAGTTTGGTTTTTGAGCACTGAAGCTTTCTTT

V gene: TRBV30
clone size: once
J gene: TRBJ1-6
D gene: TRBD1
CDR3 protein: CAWSTGGNSPLHF
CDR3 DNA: TGTGCCTGGAGTACAGGGGGCAATTCACCCCTCCACTTT

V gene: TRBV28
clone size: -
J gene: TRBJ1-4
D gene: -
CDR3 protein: CASSHRDQYEKLFF
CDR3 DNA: TGTGCCAGCAGCCACAGGGATCAGTATGAAAAACTGTTTTTT

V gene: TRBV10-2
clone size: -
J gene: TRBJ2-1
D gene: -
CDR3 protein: CASRLGRNEQFF
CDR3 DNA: TGCGCCAGCAGGCTTGGCAGAAATGAGCAGTTCTTC

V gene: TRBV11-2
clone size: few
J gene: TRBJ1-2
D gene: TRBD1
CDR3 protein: CASRGQGLHGYTF
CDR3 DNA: TGTGCCAGCAGGGGACAGGGATTGCATGGCTACACCTTC

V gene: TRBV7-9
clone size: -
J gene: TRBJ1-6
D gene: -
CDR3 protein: CASSLSQGMVSPLHF
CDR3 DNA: TGTGCCAGCAGCTTAAGTCAGGGGATGGTTTCACCCCTCCACTTT

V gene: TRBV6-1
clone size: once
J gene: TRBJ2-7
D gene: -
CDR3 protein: CASSEVAGILYEQYF
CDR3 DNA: TGTGCCAGCAGTGAAGTGGCGGGGATTCTCTACGAGCAGTACTTC

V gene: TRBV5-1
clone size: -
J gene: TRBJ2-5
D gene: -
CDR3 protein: CASSLAGHMRETQYF
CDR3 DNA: TGCGCCAGCAGCTTGGCGGGACACATGCGGGAGACCCAGTACTTC

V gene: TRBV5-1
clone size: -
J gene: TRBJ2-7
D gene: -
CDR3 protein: CASSYGGSYEQYF
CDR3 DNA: TGCGCCAGCAGCTACGGAGGCTCCTACGAGCAGTACTTC

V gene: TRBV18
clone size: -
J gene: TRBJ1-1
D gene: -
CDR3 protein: CASSEAQGGTEAFF
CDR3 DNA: TGTGCCAGCTCAGAGGCACAGGGCGGCACTGAAGCTTTCTTT

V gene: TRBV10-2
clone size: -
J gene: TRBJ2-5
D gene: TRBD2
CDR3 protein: CAIGPGLAETQYF
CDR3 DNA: TGCGCCATCGGACCGGGACTAGCGGAGACCCAGTACTTC

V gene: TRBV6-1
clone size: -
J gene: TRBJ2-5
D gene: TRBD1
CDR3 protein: CASTRDRALGTQYF
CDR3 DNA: TGTGCCAGCACCCGGGACAGAGCCTTGGGGACCCAGTACTTC

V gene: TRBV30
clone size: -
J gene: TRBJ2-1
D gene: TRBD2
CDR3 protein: CAWKPGLARFSPYNEQFF
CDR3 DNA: TGTGCCTGGAAACCGGGACTAGCGAGGTTTAGCCCCTACAATGAGCAGTTCTTC

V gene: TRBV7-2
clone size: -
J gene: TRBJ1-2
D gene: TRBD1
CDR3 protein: CASSLSTGGVDGYTF
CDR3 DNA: TGTGCCAGCAGCTTGTCGACAGGGGGCGTAGATGGCTACACCTTC

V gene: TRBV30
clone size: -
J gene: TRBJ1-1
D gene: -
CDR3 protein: CAWRIQLIEAFF
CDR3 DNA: TGTGCCTGGAGAATTCAGCTAATTGAAGCTTTCTTT

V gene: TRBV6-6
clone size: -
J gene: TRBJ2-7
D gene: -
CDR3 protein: CASTTPGLGSYEQYF
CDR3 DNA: TGTGCCAGCACGACCCCAGGACTTGGGAGCTACGAGCAGTACTTC

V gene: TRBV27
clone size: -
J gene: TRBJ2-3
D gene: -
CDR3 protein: CASSLSGITDTQYF
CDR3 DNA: TGTGCCAGCAGTTTATCCGGGATCACAGATACGCAGTATTTT

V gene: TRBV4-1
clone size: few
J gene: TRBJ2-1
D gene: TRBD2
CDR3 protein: CASSQVGGGSEQFF
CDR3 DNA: TGCGCCAGCAGCCAAGTAGGAGGCGGGAGTGAGCAGTTCTTC

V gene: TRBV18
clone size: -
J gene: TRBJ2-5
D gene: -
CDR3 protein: CASSPSQTRESQYF
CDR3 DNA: TGTGCCAGCTCACCCTCACAGACAAGAGAGAGCCAGTACTTC

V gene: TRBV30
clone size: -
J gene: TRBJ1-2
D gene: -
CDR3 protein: CAWSGGAFYGYTF
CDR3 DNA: TGTGCCTGGTCCGGGGGCGCCTTCTATGGCTACACCTTC

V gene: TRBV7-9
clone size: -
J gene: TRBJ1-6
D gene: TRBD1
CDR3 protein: CASSLDRGLFNSPLHF
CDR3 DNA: TGTGCCAGCAGCTTAGACAGGGGACTATTCAATTCACCCCTCCACTTT

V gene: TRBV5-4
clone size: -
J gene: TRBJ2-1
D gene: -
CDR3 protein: CASSLGADLYNEQFF
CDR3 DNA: TGTGCCAGCAGCTTAGGAGCAGACTTATACAATGAGCAGTTCTTC